This TCR beta chain stems from a study of T cell changes during pregnancy in multiple sclerosis. This CDR3 is built from 16 residues. J lost 1 base, V lost 4 bases, and 6 bases had no gene match. Germline loops: CDR1 SGHRS, CDR2 YFSETQ. Sequencing was performed with immunoSEQ multiplex PCR; in TCRdb, only in-frame clones are kept and a portion is missing. This sample has approximately 88,000 clones, with 85% to 95% found just once. The sequenced sample was peripheral blood, obtained in the first trimester of pregnancy. The gene calls are TRBV5-1 and TRBJ2-3, with 10 bases aligning to TRBD2. This sequence originates from a female donor with multiple sclerosis, enrolled in a pregnancy study. DNA of the CDR3: TGCGCCAGCAGCACGAGCGGGGGGGCCGGCACAGATACGCAGTATTTT. It translates to CASSTSGGAGTDTQYF.